Shown below are 10 T cell receptor beta chains from a single sample sequenced in a study of neoadjuvant anti-PD-1 for oral cavity cancer (dated by TCRdb to the early 2020s). Sample time point, as interpreted from the label and publication: after neoadjuvant nivolumab, at surgical resection. Libraries were constructed by the immunoSEQ multiplex PCR assay. The table comes from immuneACCESS by way of TCRdb, which keeps in-frame sequences with V and J called. Part of the clones is missing from these tables; in studies checked, under half for an unresolved V gene and the rest for unknown reasons. The sample has more than 13,000 clones on record, around 66% of them singletons. Approximately 2.8% of the sample belongs to the ten largest clones. Sequencing was performed on PBMCs, taken after nivolumab (anti-PD-1) treatment. These receptors were obtained from a person between 40 and 79 years old with oral cavity squamous cell carcinoma.

This clone occurred a few times. The chain uses TRBV6-1 and TRBJ1-5; D not certain. Per germline, CDR1 MNHNS and CDR2 SASEGT. Trimming cost V 6 bases and J 3 bases, with 6 bases left between them. This CDR3 contains 12 residues. The CDR3 region is CASSVYNQPQHF. As DNA, the CDR3 is TGTGCCAGCAGCGTCTACAATCAGCCCCAGCATTTT.

The V call is TRBV6-5, the J call TRBJ1-2, with 8 bases that match TRBD1. After removal of 5 bases from V and 7 bases from J, the junction contained 3 bases not matched to a gene. CDR3 length equals 12 residues. Looked up from germline, CDR1 is MNHEY and CDR2 is SVGAGI. CDR3 DNA sequence: TGTGCCAGCAGTGCGACAGGGGCTGGCTACACCTTC. Residues: CASSATGAGYTF.

The CDR3 DNA follows: TGTGCCAGCAGCTTAGGGAGACAGGGTCCCCACGAGCAGTACTTC. Translation gives CASSLGRQGPHEQYF. This chain uses TRBV5-6 with TRBJ2-7, with TRBD1 matching 7 bases. Germline CDR1 and CDR2: SGHDT and YYEEEE. Trimming took 2 bases from V and 5 from J; bases not matched to a gene: 10. CDR3 length: 15 amino acids.

The gene calls are TRBV5-1 and TRBJ1-3; 7 positions match TRBD1. There are 15 residues in the CDR3. Looked up from germline, CDR1 is SGHRS and CDR2 is YFSETQ. J gave up 2 bases and V 5 bases, and 7 bases lay outside the gene matches. CDR3 in DNA: TGCGCCAGCAGATTCCAGACAGGGACTGGAAACACCATATATTTT. Translating gives CASRFQTGTGNTIYF.

This chain's CDR3 is CAISDEQQHQPQHF. The CDR3 region has the DNA TGTGCCATCAGTGATGAGCAGCAACATCAGCCCCAGCATTTT. This rearrangement joins TRBV10-3 to TRBJ1-5, with D hard to call. CDR3 size: 14 residues. V gave up 3 bases and J gave up 5 bases, with 11 bases separating them. The V gene's germline CDR1 is ENHRY and CDR2 SYGVKD.

V gene TRBV11-2 combines with J gene TRBJ2-5, with D possibly being TRBD2 (6 bases). Germline CDR1 is SGHAT and CDR2 is FQNNGV. V was clipped by 3 bases and J by 1 base, with 12 bases between them. The CDR3 loop spans 15 amino acids. CDR3 coding DNA: TGTGCCAGCAGCTTGGGGGGAGTTTCCCAAGAGACCCAGTACTTC. It codes for CASSLGGVSQETQYF.

The chain recombines TRBV29-1 with TRBJ2-1; 8 bases match TRBD2. Germline CDR1 SQVTM, CDR2 ANQGSEA. The CDR3 runs 14 residues. V dropped 6 bases and J dropped 6; count of bases not matched to a gene: 10. The CDR3 DNA sequence: TGCAGCGTCCCCCTGAGCGGGAGCTTCAATGAGCAGTTCTTC. Protein product: CSVPLSGSFNEQFF.

The rearrangement uses TRBV19 and TRBJ1-2, with TRBD1 matching 7 bases. The CDR3 length is 15 residues. V lost 3 bases, J lost 6 bases, and 10 bases stayed unmatched. CDR1 is LNHDA and CDR2 is SQIVND in the germline V gene (reference sequence). The CDR3 reads CASSIPDRRGHGYTF. The CDR3 coding sequence is TGTGCCAGTAGTATCCCGGACAGGCGGGGCCATGGCTACACCTTC.

The V and J genes are TRBV6-5 and TRBJ1-5; no clear D. Per germline, CDR1 MNHEY and CDR2 SVGAGI. The CDR3 has 15 residues. With 0 bases removed from V and 6 bases from J, the gap between germline ends came to 12 bases. The CDR3 coding sequence is TGTGCCAGCAGTTACTCGCCCGGGAGTTCTCAGCCCCAGCATTTT. As protein: CASSYSPGSSQPQHF.

V and J are TRBV30 and TRBJ2-5; weak D call: TRBD1 (6 bases). Germline assignment: CDR1 GTSNPN and CDR2 SVGIG (reference sequence). The CDR3 spans 14 residues. V lost 2 bases, J lost 6 bases, and 16 bases lay in between. This chain's CDR3 is CAWSRGQSGKTQYF. In nucleotides, the CDR3 is TGTGCCTGGAGTAGAGGACAGTCTGGGAAGACCCAGTACTTC.